Detailed here is one T cell receptor beta chain. Its antigen is unidentified. In germline, CDR1 is SGHTA, CDR2 FQGTGA. Germline trimming cut 1 base from V and 4 bases from J; bases unmatched to any gene: 4. The CDR3 length is 15 residues. This entry comes from a study of cytomegalovirus exposure and HLA in healthy donors. Study-level results: TCR beta chain V- and J-gene trimming was linked, in a later analysis, to a missense variant in DCLRE1C.

60 Vbeta and 13 Jbeta primers were used in PCR. Using immunoSEQ multiplex PCR, the repertoire was profiled, and TCRdb retains in-frame clones only, with some absent. The sample has 190,000 or so clones, 75% to 85% seen once. The TCR comes from a boy younger than 18 in good health and CMV-seronegative. Input material: PBMCs. V and J are TRBV7-3 and TRBJ2-3; 8 nucleotides align to TRBD2. CDR3 residues: CASSLILAEADTQYF. The CDR3 bases are TGTGCCAGCAGCTTAATACTAGCGGAGGCAGATACGCAGTATTTT. The entire variable domain, with the rest obtained from reference TRBV7-3 and TRBJ2-3, is as follows: GAGVSQTPSNKVTEKGKYVELRCDPISGHTALYWYRQSLGQGPEFLIYFQGTGAADDSGLPNDRFFAVRPEGSVSTLKIQRTERGDSAVYLCASSLILAEADTQYFGPGTRLTVL.